Listed below are T cell receptor beta chains from one sample, sequenced in a study of OX40 agonist ivuxolimab in advanced cancers. Data came from immunoSEQ multiplex PCR; TCRdb stores just in-frame clones and leaves some out. The sample carries about 36,000 clones, 74% recorded once. Sequencing used CD4+ or CD8+ T cells sorted from blood, obtained in a trial of the OX40 agonist ivuxolimab. The receptors here all came from an adult with an advanced solid tumor such as melanoma, head and neck, liver or kidney cancer. The CDR3 runs from the conserved cysteine through the conserved F or W. D genes are given only for firm matches. Only part of the rows carry a size: once, few, many, or a class if the clone is expanded.

j_call d_call v_call clone_size cdr3_nt cdr3_aa
TRBJ2-7 TRBD2 TRBV5-1 . TGCGCCAGCAGCCTCCGGGGGGGCGGGGACGAGCAGTACTTC CASSLRGGGDEQYF
TRBJ2-3 TRBD1 TRBV29-1 . TGCAGCGTTGTGAGGCAGGGGGCAGATACGCAGTATTTT CSVVRQGADTQYF
TRBJ2-3 . TRBV6-1 . TGTGCCAGCAGTGAATCGGCCGGCACAGATACGCAGTATTTT CASSESAGTDTQYF
TRBJ2-5 . TRBV6-4 . TGTGCCAGCAGTGACTCTGGGACAAGAGCACAAGAGACCCAGTACTTC CASSDSGTRAQETQYF
TRBJ1-6 . TRBV30 few TGTGCCTGGAGGACAGGCACTAATTCACCCCTCCACTTT CAWRTGTNSPLHF
TRBJ1-3 . TRBV30 . TGTGCCTGGAGTGTACTTGGAAACACCATATATTTT CAWSVLGNTIYF
TRBJ1-2 . TRBV30 few TGTGCCTGGCTTAGGGGAGGGGGTGGCTACACCTTC CAWLRGGGGYTF
TRBJ2-3 TRBD2 TRBV7-2 . TGTGCCAGCAGCTACTCTGGACTAGCGGGGGGCCCCACAGATACGCAGTATTTT CASSYSGLAGGPTDTQYF
TRBJ1-1 . TRBV7-9 . TGTGCCAGCAGCAGGAACACTGAAGCTTTCTTT CASSRNTEAFF
TRBJ2-3 TRBD1 TRBV9 once TGTGCCAGCAGCGCACAGGGGTCTGATACGCAGTATTTT CASSAQGSDTQYF
TRBJ1-6 . TRBV19 . TGTGCCAGTACCCCCTGGGGACAAAAGAATTCACCCCTCCACTTT CASTPWGQKNSPLHF
TRBJ1-1 . TRBV9 . TGTGCCAGCAGCGTGCATTCCATGGCCACTGAAGCTTTCTTT CASSVHSMATEAFF
TRBJ1-1 . TRBV5-1 many TGCGCCAGCAGCCCGACAGTAGCCACTGAAGCTTTCTTT CASSPTVATEAFF
TRBJ2-7 . TRBV5-1 . TGCGCCAGCAGCCAAGAGCCGGGATCCCCCTACGAGCAGTACTTC CASSQEPGSPYEQYF
TRBJ2-4 . TRBV2 . TGTGCCAGCAGTGAGGTCGGGGTCATTCAGTACTTC CASSEVGVIQYF